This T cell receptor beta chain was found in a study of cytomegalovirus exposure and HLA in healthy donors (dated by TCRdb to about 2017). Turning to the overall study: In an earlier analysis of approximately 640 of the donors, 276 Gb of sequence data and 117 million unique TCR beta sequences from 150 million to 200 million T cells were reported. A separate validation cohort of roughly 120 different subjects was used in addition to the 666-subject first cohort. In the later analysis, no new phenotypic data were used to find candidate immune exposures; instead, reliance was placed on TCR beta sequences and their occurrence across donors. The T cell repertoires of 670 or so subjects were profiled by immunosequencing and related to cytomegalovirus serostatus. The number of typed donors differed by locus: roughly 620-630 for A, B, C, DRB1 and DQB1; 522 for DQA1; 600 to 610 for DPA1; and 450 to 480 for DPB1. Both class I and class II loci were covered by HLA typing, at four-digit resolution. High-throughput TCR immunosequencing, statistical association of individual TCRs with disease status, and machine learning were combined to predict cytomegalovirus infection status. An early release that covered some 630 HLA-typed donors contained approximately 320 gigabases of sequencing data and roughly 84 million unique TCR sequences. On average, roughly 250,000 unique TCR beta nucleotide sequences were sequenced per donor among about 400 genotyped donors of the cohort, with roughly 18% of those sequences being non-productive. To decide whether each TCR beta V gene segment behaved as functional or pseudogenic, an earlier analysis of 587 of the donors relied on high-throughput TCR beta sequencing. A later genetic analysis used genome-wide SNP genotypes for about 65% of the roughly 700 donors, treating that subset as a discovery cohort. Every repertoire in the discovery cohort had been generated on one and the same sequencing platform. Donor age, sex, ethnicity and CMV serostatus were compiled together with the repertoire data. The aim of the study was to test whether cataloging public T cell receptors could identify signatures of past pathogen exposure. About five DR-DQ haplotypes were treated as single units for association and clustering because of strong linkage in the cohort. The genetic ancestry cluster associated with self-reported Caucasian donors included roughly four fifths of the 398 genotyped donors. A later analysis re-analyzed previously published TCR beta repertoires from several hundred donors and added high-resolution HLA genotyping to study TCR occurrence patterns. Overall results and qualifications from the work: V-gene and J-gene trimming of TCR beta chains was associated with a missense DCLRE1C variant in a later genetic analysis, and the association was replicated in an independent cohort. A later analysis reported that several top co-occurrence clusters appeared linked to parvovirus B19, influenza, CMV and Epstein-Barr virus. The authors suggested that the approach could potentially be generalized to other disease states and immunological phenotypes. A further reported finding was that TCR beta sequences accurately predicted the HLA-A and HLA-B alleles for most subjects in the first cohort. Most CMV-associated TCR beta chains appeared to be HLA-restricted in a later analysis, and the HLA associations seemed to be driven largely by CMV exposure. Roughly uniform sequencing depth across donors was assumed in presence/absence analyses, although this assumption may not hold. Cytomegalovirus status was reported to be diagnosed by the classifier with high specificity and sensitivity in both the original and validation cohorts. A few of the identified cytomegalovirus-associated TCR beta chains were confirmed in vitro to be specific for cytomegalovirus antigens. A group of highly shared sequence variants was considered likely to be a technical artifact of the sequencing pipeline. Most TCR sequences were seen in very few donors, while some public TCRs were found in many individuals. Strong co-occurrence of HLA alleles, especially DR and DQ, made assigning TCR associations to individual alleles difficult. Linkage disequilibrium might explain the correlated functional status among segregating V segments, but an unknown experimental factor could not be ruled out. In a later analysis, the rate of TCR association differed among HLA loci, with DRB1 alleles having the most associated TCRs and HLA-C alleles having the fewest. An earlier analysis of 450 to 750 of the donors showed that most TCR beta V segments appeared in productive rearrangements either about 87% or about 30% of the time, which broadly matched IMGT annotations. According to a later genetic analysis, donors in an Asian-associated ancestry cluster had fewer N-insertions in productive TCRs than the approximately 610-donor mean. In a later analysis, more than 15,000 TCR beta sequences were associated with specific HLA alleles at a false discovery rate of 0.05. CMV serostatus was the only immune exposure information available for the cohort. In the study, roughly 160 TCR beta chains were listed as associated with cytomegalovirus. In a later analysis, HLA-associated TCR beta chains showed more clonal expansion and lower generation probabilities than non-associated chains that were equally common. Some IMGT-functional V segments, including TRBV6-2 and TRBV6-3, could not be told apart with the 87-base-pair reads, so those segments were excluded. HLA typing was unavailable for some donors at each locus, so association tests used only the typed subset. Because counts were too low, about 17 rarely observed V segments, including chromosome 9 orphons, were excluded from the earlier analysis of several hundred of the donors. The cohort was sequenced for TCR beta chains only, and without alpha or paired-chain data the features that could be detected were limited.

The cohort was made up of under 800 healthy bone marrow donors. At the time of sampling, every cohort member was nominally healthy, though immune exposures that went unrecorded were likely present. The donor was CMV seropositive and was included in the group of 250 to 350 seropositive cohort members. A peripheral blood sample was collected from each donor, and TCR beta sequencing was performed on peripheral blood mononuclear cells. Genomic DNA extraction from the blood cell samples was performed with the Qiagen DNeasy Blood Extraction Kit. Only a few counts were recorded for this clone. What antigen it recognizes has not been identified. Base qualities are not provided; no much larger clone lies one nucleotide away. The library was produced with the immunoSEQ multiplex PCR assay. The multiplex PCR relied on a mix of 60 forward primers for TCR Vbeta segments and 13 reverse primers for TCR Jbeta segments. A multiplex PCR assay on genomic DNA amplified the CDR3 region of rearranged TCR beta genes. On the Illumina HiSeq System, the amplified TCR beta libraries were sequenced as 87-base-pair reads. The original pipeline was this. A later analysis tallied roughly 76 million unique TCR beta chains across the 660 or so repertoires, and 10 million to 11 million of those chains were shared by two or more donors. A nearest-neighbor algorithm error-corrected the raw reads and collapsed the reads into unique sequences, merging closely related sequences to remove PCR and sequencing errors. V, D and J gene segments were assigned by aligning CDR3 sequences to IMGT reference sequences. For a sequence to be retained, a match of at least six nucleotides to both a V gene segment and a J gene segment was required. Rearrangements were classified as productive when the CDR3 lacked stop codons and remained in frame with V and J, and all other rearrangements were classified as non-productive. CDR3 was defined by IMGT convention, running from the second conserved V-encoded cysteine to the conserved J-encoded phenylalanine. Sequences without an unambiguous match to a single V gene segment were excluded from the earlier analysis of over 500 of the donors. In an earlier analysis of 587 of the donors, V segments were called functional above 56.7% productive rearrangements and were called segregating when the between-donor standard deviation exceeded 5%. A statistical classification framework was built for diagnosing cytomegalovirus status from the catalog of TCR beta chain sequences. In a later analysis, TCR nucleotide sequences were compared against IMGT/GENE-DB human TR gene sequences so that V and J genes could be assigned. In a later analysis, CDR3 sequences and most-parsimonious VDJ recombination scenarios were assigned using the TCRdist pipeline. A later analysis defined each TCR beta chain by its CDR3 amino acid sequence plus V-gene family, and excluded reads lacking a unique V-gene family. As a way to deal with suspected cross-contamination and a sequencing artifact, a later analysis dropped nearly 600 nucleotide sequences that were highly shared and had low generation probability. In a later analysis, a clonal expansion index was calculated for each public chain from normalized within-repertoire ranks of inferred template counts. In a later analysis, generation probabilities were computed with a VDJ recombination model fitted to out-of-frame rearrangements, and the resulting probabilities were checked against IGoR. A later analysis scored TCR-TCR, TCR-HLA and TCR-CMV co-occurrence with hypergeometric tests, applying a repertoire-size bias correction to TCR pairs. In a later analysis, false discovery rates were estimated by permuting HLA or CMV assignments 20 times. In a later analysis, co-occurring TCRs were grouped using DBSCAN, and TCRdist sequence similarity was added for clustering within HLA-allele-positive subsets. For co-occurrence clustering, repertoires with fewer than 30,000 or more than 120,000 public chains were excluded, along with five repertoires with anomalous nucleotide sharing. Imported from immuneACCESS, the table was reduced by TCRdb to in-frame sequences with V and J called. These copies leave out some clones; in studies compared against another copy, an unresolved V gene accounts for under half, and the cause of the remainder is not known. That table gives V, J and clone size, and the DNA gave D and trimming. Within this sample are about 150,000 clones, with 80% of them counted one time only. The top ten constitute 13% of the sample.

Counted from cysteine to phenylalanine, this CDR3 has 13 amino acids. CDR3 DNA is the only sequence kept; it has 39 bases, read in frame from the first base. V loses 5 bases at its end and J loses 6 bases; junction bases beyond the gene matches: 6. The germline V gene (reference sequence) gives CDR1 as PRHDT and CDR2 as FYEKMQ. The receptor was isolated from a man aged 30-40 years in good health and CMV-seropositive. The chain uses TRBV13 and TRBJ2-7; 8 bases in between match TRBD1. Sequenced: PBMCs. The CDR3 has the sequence CASSGRGQVEQYF. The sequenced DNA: TGTGCCAGCAGCGGCAGGGGGCAGGTCGAGCAGTACTTC.